This T cell receptor beta chain was sequenced for a study of T cells in Graves' hyperthyroidism and ophthalmopathy (dated by TCRdb to between 2018 and 2021). Some background on the complete study: Peripheral blood samples were taken at the time of initial diagnosis, prior to any treatment. In several Graves' hyperthyroidism patients, the study also compared T-cell repertoires from thyroid tissue with T-cell repertoires from blood. After sampling, hyperthyroidism patients received methimazole starting at 30 mg daily, and ophthalmopathy patients received high-dose intravenous methylprednisolone. To identify TCR V-J signatures that set the groups apart, the researchers used a discovery cohort of about a hundred patients, made up of around 42 with Graves' ophthalmopathy and 57 with stable Graves' hyperthyroidism. For training and testing, the approximately 92 patients in the discovery cohort were randomly divided in a 7:3 ratio. Prospective prediction of ophthalmopathy was tested in an independent validation cohort of 18 to 20 hyperthyroidism patients and 15 to 17 patients who later progressed to ophthalmopathy. The paper describes TCR Vbeta CDR3 sequencing of more than 120 peripheral blood samples, made up of under 50 ophthalmopathy patients, around 78 hyperthyroidism patients and approximately 17 progressor patients.

Graves' hyperthyroidism was defined as stable when no progression to ophthalmopathy occurred over 18 months of follow-up. The hyperthyroidism patients were between 18 and 65 years old and newly diagnosed, with a disease duration of less than 2 months. Any patient with an uncontrolled infection, another autoimmune disease, pregnancy or lactation was excluded. Diagnoses were established on the basis of clinical symptoms, serum thyroxine and TRAb, thyroid ultrasound, and orbital computed tomography. PBMCs were separated from about 10 ml of fresh peripheral blood using Ficoll-Paque density gradient centrifugation. Total RNA was extracted using Trizol reagent, and RNA quality was assessed on an Agilent 2100 Bioanalyzer. A note on this clonotype: Its antigen target is currently unknown. There are no base qualities to consult, and no much larger clone falls within one base.

Amplification of TCR beta CDR3 regions was carried out from RNA transcripts. The first round of RT-PCR for the TCR CDR3 was performed with the HTBI primer set and the Qiagen OneStep RT-PCR kit. A second multiplex PCR round built the libraries, followed by size selection and purification. Sequencing of the libraries was done on an Illumina HiSeq2000 using paired-end 100 bp reads. Per the authors' processing: SOAPnuke was used to process the raw data, throwing out any read that contained adapters or uncalled bases, had a mean Phred below 15, or lacked an exact constant-primer or identifier match. COPE v1.2.5 was used to merge high-quality paired reads, and clonotypes were defined as unique nucleotide sequences. MiTCR v1.1 was used to align clonotypes to the IMGT TRBV, TRBD and TRBJ reference segments. Only V-J combinations with frequency above 0.0001, covering 99.2% of repertoires, were analysed. The TCS score was defined as F50 (clonal expansion) divided by E x V (chaos), with BLOSUM62-based TCRdist calculated between CDR3 peptides within each V-J. Welch's t-statistics and random forest reduced fewer than 600 V-J features to roughly 13, which were used in a naive Bayes classifier (R e1071). Using fastp trimming at Q25 and MiXCR clonotype assembly, TCRdb reanalyzed the public sequencing data and kept in-frame beta chains. CDR3 protein sequences are deduplicated, and each keeps its most common genes and DNA. TCRdb, not the original authors, processed these V and J calls. The sample yields over 650,000 distinct CDR3 sequences; 16% were counted once. The leading ten clones occupy under 8.5% of the sample.

As encoded in the germline V gene, CDR1 is SNHLY while CDR2 is FYNNEI. The CDR3 runs 16 residues from the cysteine to the phenylalanine. Only the CDR3 DNA is retained, 48 bases long and in frame from the first base. Relative to germline, V is missing 5 bases and J is missing 2 bases, with 5 bases of the junction outside any gene match. General conclusions and limits of the study: In validation, the model predicted progression to ophthalmopathy a median of roughly six months before onset, with 70% to 71% sensitivity and just under 75% specificity. A model built on a 13 V-J signature distinguished ophthalmopathy from stable hyperthyroidism, reaching 87.88% sensitivity and around 81% specificity in cross-validation and 80%/75% in testing. Sample size was not statistically predetermined, and blinding of investigators to group allocation was not performed. Most expanded thyroid clonotypes (frequency above 0.001) were also detected in blood, suggesting blood repertoires may reflect thyroid immune responses.

The sequence came from a man in his late teens or twenties with Graves' hyperthyroidism. Sequencing was performed on blood. Recombination connected TRBV2 to TRBJ2-2; a stretch of 10 junction bases matches TRBD1. In nucleotide form, the sequence is TGTGCCAGCAGTACCGGGACAGGGGTCAACACCGGGGAGCTGTTTTTT. Its protein reads: CASSTGTGVNTGELFF.